This TCR beta chain was sequenced in a study of technical replicates of blood from a handful of donors (dated by TCRdb to the late 2010s). With respect to this clone: Its antigen target is currently unknown. Base qualities were left out, and no much larger clone turns up one base away.

To prepare the library, the immunoSEQ multiplex PCR assay was applied. Not all clones reach the TCRdb copy of this immuneACCESS table, which keeps in-frame sequences only. Checked studies attribute under half of the gap to unresolved V genes and leave the rest unexplained. A total of about 93,000 clones appear in this sample, 95% of them only once. The top ten constitute approximately 0.25% of the sample. The sequence came from a human donor in good health. The sequenced sample was T cells isolated from PBMCs.

The CDR3 here reads CASSEQGQGNGNTIYF. The bases read TGTGCCAGCAGTGAACAGGGACAGGGGAACGGAAACACCATATATTTT. The chain links TRBV2 with TRBJ1-3, with TRBD1 matching 10 junction bases. For CDR1 and CDR2, the germline V gene lists SNHLY and FYNNEI. The CDR3 measures 16 amino acids from cysteine to phenylalanine. The retained sequence is limited to the CDR3, 48 bases, with the frame set at the first base. V trim: 2 bases; J trim: 4 bases; unmatched bases: 5.